The TCR beta chain described here comes from a study of blood T cell repertoires in COVID-19. Unmatched junction bases numbered 6, after V lost 6 bases and J lost 8 bases. This CDR3 contains 13 residues. Germline V gives CDR1 LNHDA, CDR2 SQIVND (reference sequence). Sequencing was performed with immunoSEQ multiplex PCR; in TCRdb, only in-frame clones are kept and a portion is missing. The table has about 200,000 clones, approximately 91% seen once. The gene calls are TRBV19 and TRBJ1-4; 7 positions match TRBD1. The source is a man aged 50 to 59 with COVID-19, enrolled during active disease. The sequenced sample was peripheral blood. DNA of the CDR3: TGTGCCAGTAGATCTGGACAGGAGGAAAAACTGTTTTTT. Encoded protein: CASRSGQEEKLFF.